This T cell receptor (beta chain) was recovered during a study of OX40 agonist ivuxolimab in advanced cancers. In terms of the full investigation: Ivuxolimab was a fully human IgG2 agonistic monoclonal antibody targeting the costimulatory receptor OX40 (CD134). Partial responses occurred in three dose-escalation patients: two with cutaneous melanoma and one with hepatocellular carcinoma. Of the approximately 50 patients in dose escalation, around 19 had hepatocellular carcinoma, around 15 had melanoma, 9 had renal cell carcinoma and 9 had head and neck cancer. Patients were allowed to have had prior anti-PD-1, anti-PD-L1 or anti-CTLA-4 therapy, and roughly two fifths of the dose-escalation patients had been treated with checkpoint inhibitors. In the dose-escalation cohort, about four fifths of patients were male, and the mean age was 60 years with a range of about 20 to 79. The paper describes the monotherapy dose-escalation part (N = 52 patients) of the phase I trial of ivuxolimab. Peripheral TCRbeta sequencing was intended to test whether TCR sequence diversity was altered and clonal T-cell expansion was caused by ivuxolimab. Intravenous ivuxolimab was administered to patients every 2 weeks at six dose levels: 0.01, 0.1, 0.3, 1.5, 3 and 10 mg/kg. The research as a whole found: After ivuxolimab, expanded clones were on average more numerous among CD8+ T cells than among CD4+ T cells. Low levels of normalized T-cell clonal expansion were also seen in some nonresponding patients. In the 0.1-3.0 mg/kg groups, partial responders were among the patients with the lowest normalized peripheral clonal expansion, particularly in CD8+ T cells. Which antigens the clonally expanded peripheral T cells were specific for was not determined. At doses from 0.1 to 3.0 mg/kg, clonal expansion was seen in both CD4+ and CD8+ blood T cells between baseline and week 6.

To note about this clone: No antigen is known for it. No qualities accompany the bases; no much larger clone lies one base away.

Genomic DNA was extracted from sorted cells for sequencing of the TCRbeta CDR3 region. TCRbeta CDR3 regions were sequenced using the immunoSEQ Assay. Held by TCRdb, this immuneACCESS table contains in-frame sequences only and omits some clones. Under half of the omission traces to an unresolved V gene where checked; the cause of the rest is unknown. The sample table holds tens of thousands of clones, of which roughly 80% were seen once. The ten largest clones capture less than 11% of the sample. The V end loses 5 bases and the J end loses 6 bases, and a stretch of 19 bases separates them. Per the germline V gene, SGHVS is the CDR1 and FNYEAQ is the CDR2. The CDR3 runs 15 amino acids, cysteine and phenylalanine included. The sequence is cut down to CDR3 DNA, 45 bases in frame from base 1. The trial excluded patients who had a history of autoimmune disease or who were on systemic immunosuppression. In every dose cohort, peripheral blood was drawn for TCR sequencing at baseline, cycle 4 day 1, and cycle 7 day 1. The samples were drawn from a first-in-human, open-label, multicenter phase I dose-escalation trial of ivuxolimab. The trial enrolled adults with locally advanced or metastatic head and neck squamous cell, hepatocellular, melanoma or renal cell carcinoma. CD4+ and CD8+ T cells were sorted separately from peripheral blood before TCR sequencing.

The V and J segments used are TRBV7-6 and TRBJ2-5, and the D gene may be TRBD1, 6 bases matching. This clonotype originated in an adult with an advanced solid tumor such as melanoma, head and neck, liver or kidney cancer. The sequences come from CD4+ or CD8+ T cells sorted from blood, collected in a trial of the OX40 agonist ivuxolimab. The nucleotides are TGTGCCAGCAGCCAGGCAGCGCAGGGGTGGCAGACCCAGTACTTC. Its protein is CASSQAAQGWQTQYF.